This entry lists 7 T cell receptor beta chains sequenced from one sample in a study of blood T cell repertoires in COVID-19. Assay used: immunoSEQ multiplex PCR; TCRdb lists only in-frame clones, some missing. The table includes hundreds of thousands of clones, roughly 89% detected once. Sequenced material: PBMCs or T cells enriched from blood (not recorded which). All receptors come from a woman aged 45-60 years who had recovered from COVID-19.

The chain joins TRBV5-5 to TRBJ1-1; D is ambiguous. The CDR3 contains 14 residues. Trimming left V 5 bases short and J 1 base short, with 12 bases between. Germline V CDR1 and CDR2: SGHKS, YYEKEE (reference sequence). The CDR3: CASRAGPANTEAFF. The CDR3 DNA reads as TGTGCCAGCAGGGCGGGCCCGGCGAACACTGAAGCTTTCTTT.

The J gene is TRBJ1-6, the V gene TRBV19, with 7 positions matching TRBD1. V was clipped by 5 bases and J by 8 bases; unmatched bases: 3. This CDR3 contains 13 residues. CDR1 is LNHDA, CDR2 SQIVND, per germline (reference sequence). The CDR3 protein is CASSGTVDSPLHF. The CDR3 region has the DNA TGTGCCAGTAGTGGGACAGTAGATTCACCCCTCCACTTT.

V usage is TRBV12-5 and J usage is TRBJ2-1, with D tentatively TRBD2 (6 bases). CDR1 and CDR2 (germline): LGHNT, FRNRAP. With 5 bases removed from V and 0 bases from J, the gap between germline ends came to 14 bases. This CDR3 has 16 amino acids. CDR3 DNA: TGTGCTAGTGGTGGCCGGGCGGGGAGCTCCTACAATGAGCAGTTCTTC. Amino acids: CASGGRAGSSYNEQFF.

V and J are TRBV28 and TRBJ1-2; the match to TRBD1 covers 9 bases. CDR3 size: 13 residues. Trimming removed 6 bases from V and 5 bases from J; junction bases left unmatched: 4. Looked up from germline, CDR1 is MDHEN and CDR2 is SYDVKM. CDR3: CASSGDRAYGYTF. The CDR3 region has the DNA TGTGCCAGCAGCGGGGACAGGGCGTATGGCTACACCTTC.

The rearrangement joins TRBV7-2 to TRBJ2-3, with a tentative D call TRBD2 (5 bases). With 5 bases removed from V and 2 bases from J, the gap between germline ends came to 17 bases. The CDR3 is made up of 16 amino acids. In germline, CDR1 is SGHTA, CDR2 FQGNSA. CDR3 DNA: TGTGCCAGCAGCCCTTGGACGGGATCTCTCACAGATACGCAGTATTTT. This encodes CASSPWTGSLTDTQYF.

The rearrangement links TRBV2 to TRBJ1-2; 9 bases agree with TRBD1. The length of the CDR3 is 16 residues. Trimming removed 6 bases from V and 5 bases from J; junction bases left unmatched: 13. Germline lookup yields CDR1 SNHLY and CDR2 FYNNEI. CDR3 amino acids: CASRIAPGQGTYGYTF. CDR3 coding DNA: TGTGCCAGCAGGATAGCCCCGGGACAGGGCACTTATGGCTACACCTTC.

The J gene is TRBJ2-3, the V gene TRBV5-6; 7 bases are a match to TRBD1. The CDR3 is made up of 15 amino acids. Germline CDR1 and CDR2: SGHDT and YYEEEE. The ends lost 4 bases at V and 6 bases at J; junction bases unmatched: 11. CDR3 in amino acids: CASSPGQRPRDTQYF. Written as DNA, the CDR3 is TGTGCCAGCAGCCCGGGACAGCGACCTCGGGATACGCAGTATTTT. Full variable domain (missing parts from reference TRBV5-6 and TRBJ2-3): DAGVTQSPTHLIKTRGQQVTLRCSPKSGHDTVSWYQQALGQGPQFIFQYYEEEERQRGNFPDRFSGHQFPNYSSELNVNALLLGDSALYLCASSPGQRPRDTQYFGPGTRLTVL.